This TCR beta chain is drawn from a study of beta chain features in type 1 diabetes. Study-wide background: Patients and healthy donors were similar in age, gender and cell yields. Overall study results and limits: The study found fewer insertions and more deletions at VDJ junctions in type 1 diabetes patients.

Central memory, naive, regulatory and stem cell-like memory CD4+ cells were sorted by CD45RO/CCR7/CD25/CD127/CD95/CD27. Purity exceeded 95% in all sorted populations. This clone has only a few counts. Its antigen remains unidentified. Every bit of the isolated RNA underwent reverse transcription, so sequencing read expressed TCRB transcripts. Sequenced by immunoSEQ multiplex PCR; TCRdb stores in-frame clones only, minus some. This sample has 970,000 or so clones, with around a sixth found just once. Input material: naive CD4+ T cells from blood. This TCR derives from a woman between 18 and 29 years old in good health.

The CDR3 loop is CASSPRDRDNRQYF. Written as DNA, the CDR3 is TGTGCCAGCAGCCCCCGGGACAGGGATAATCGGCAGTACTTC. The genes are TRBV9 and TRBJ2-7; 9 bases map to TRBD1. This CDR3 comprises 14 residues. Germline CDR1 is SGDLS and CDR2 is YYNGEE. Losses at the gene ends were 4 bases for V and 9 bases for J; bases not matched to a gene: 11.